The 31 T cell receptor beta chains below were found in one sample sequenced in a study of blood T cell repertoires in COVID-19. The assay was immunoSEQ multiplex PCR, and TCRdb's table has in-frame clones only and misses some. Counted here are around 300,000 clones, roughly 88% occurring once; the ten biggest clones make up about 9.8%. Material: peripheral blood. The receptors here all came from a man aged 18 to 29 with active or convalescent COVID-19.

V is TRBV6-2 or TRBV6-3 and J is TRBJ2-5, with 12 bases aligning to TRBD1. The trim removed 5 bases at V and 3 bases at J, leaving 7 bases unmatched. The CDR3 sequence is 16 residues long. In germline, CDR1 is MNHEY, CDR2 SVGEGT. CDR3 loop: CASSHPGTGGEETQYF. As DNA, the CDR3 is TGTGCCAGCAGTCACCCTGGGACAGGGGGCGAAGAGACCCAGTACTTC.

The V and J genes are TRBV3-1 (or the pseudogene TRBV3-2) and TRBJ2-3, with TRBD2 as a possible D gene (5 bases). The V end lost 2 bases, the J end lost 6 bases, and 39 bases lay between the germline ends. The CDR3 spans 23 residues. Looked up from germline, CDR1 is LGHDT and CDR2 is YNNKEL (reference sequence). CDR3 DNA: TGTGCCAGCAGCCAACGGTGGCTAGCCGAAGACCTTCACAGATCGGTTTTTTTGGATACGCAGTATTTT. This codes for CASSQRWLAEDLHRSVFLDTQYF.

The chain combines TRBV19 with TRBJ1-4; 8 bases match TRBD1. After removal of 4 bases from V and 7 bases from J, the junction contained 8 bases not matched to a gene. Germline loops: CDR1 LNHDA, CDR2 SQIVND (reference sequence). This CDR3 has 15 amino acids. CDR3 in amino acids: CASSTWTGQIEKLFF. The CDR3 region has the DNA TGTGCCAGTAGTACCTGGACAGGGCAAATTGAAAAACTGTTTTTT.

On this clone itself: No conserved phenylalanine or tryptophan ends this CDR3, so it is likely a read error. No DNA is shown, since the ends of the CDR3 on it are uncertain; the CDR3 is the one TCRdb lists. V is TRBV2 and J is TRBJ2-3; the table assigns TRBD1, which was not confirmed against the DNA. Germline loops: CDR1 SNHLY, CDR2 FYNNEI. Both ends counted, the CDR3 spans 12 residues. The CDR3 region is CASSEDGQGLPA.

The genes are TRBV19 and TRBJ2-5, with 7 bases matching TRBD1. CDR3 length: 14 residues. The V gene end was trimmed by 5 bases and the J gene end by 1 base; junction bases not matched to a gene: 4. Germline V CDR1 and CDR2: LNHDA, SQIVND (reference sequence). The CDR3 reads CASSVSGGQETQYF. DNA for the CDR3: TGTGCCAGTAGTGTATCAGGGGGCCAAGAGACCCAGTACTTC.

V usage is TRBV15 and J usage is TRBJ1-1; 7 positions match TRBD1. The trim removed 1 base at V and 5 bases at J, leaving 7 bases unmatched. Germline lookup yields CDR1 LNHNV and CDR2 YYDKDF (reference sequence). CDR3 size: 15 residues. The DNA of the CDR3 is TGTGCCACCAGCAGAGCCACAGGGGCTAGGACTGAAGCTTTCTTT. This sequence encodes CATSRATGARTEAFF.

The chain joins TRBV9 to TRBJ2-7, with 7 bases lining up with TRBD1. The CDR3 length is 15 residues. CDR1 is SGDLS and CDR2 is YYNGEE in the germline V gene. V lost 4 bases and J lost 2; bases outside the gene matches: 9. Here the CDR3 reads CASSPTGASTYEQYF. The DNA of the CDR3 is TGTGCCAGCAGCCCCACAGGGGCTTCGACCTACGAGCAGTACTTC.

This clone has only a few counts. The chain uses TRBV5-4 and TRBJ1-6; 8 bases match TRBD1. Germline values: CDR1 SGHNT, CDR2 YYREEE (reference sequence). J lost 5 bases, V lost 0 bases, and 4 bases had no gene match. CDR3 size: 16 residues. CDR3 region: CASSLAGGRNNSPLHF. The CDR3 DNA follows: TGTGCCAGCAGCTTGGCAGGGGGCAGGAATAATTCACCCCTCCACTTT.

The chain links TRBV5-6 to TRBJ1-2; maybe TRBD1 (6 bases). Germline CDR1 reads SGHDT; CDR2 reads YYEEEE. The V gene lost 0 bases and the J gene lost 4 bases, with 13 bases spanning the gap. The CDR3 has 15 residues. The CDR3 here is CASSLGPGAIYGYTF. CDR3 nucleotides: TGTGCCAGCAGCTTGGGTCCAGGGGCAATCTATGGCTACACCTTC.

This clone appeared once. The rearrangement links TRBV29-1 to TRBJ2-2, with a tentative D call TRBD1 (6 bases). V dropped 6 bases and J dropped 1 base, with 9 bases sitting between them. There are 13 residues in the CDR3. The germline V gene encodes CDR1 SQVTM and CDR2 ANQGSEA. The CDR3 sequence is CSVEQGNTGELFF. The CDR3 DNA reads TGCAGCGTAGAACAGGGGAACACCGGGGAGCTGTTTTTT.

The J gene is TRBJ1-1, the V gene TRBV12-3 or TRBV12-4; the D is unclear. The CDR3 totals 10 residues. V was clipped by 6 bases and J by 6 bases, with 5 bases between them. The CDR3 nucleotides read TGTGCCAGCAGCCCTCCTGAAGCTTTCTTT. Amino acids: CASSPPEAFF.

This chain joins TRBV14 and TRBJ1-2; weak D call: TRBD1 (6 bases). The CDR3 has 15 residues. V lost 0 bases, J lost 4 bases, and 12 bases lay in between. Germline CDR1 and CDR2: SGHDN and FVKESK. The CDR3 here is CASSQDLRGFYGYTF. The CDR3, as DNA: TGTGCCAGCAGCCAAGACCTCAGGGGCTTCTATGGCTACACCTTC.

This chain uses TRBV5-4 with TRBJ1-6, with D tentatively TRBD1 (5 bases). CDR1 and CDR2 (germline): SGHNT, YYREEE (reference sequence). V lost 2 bases and J 4 bases, leaving 7 bases between the germline ends. The CDR3 has 14 amino acids. Here the CDR3 DNA reads TGTGCCAGCAGCTTTCAGGGTTATAATTCACCCCTCCACTTT. It translates to CASSFQGYNSPLHF.

The chain uses TRBV6-5 and TRBJ1-5; 8 bases are a match to TRBD1. This CDR3 has 14 amino acids. V shed 6 bases, J shed 3 bases, and the junction held 4 bases outside the gene matches. Germline V gene sequence: CDR1 MNHEY, CDR2 SVGAGI. CDR3 nucleotides: TGTGCCAGCAGAGGACAGGGTGTCAATCAGCCCCAGCATTTT. It codes for CASRGQGVNQPQHF.

The CDR3 DNA sequence: TGTGCCAGCTCAGGGGCGGGAAACACTGAAGCTTTCTTT. Amino acids: CASSGAGNTEAFF. The chain uses TRBV18 and TRBJ1-1, with D perhaps matching TRBD1 (5 bases). V lost 5 bases to trimming and J lost 2 bases, with 9 bases between them. Germline loops: CDR1 KGHSH, CDR2 LQKENI. The CDR3 is 13 residues long.

V usage is TRBV7-9 and J usage is TRBJ2-3, with 8 bases matching TRBD2. CDR3 length: 15 residues. Germline CDR1 and CDR2: SEHNR and FQNEAQ (reference sequence). The J segment lost 3 bases and the V segment lost 5 bases, leaving 7 bases of the junction unmatched. The CDR3 is CASSGAGGATDTQYF. The CDR3 nucleotides are TGTGCCAGCAGCGGAGCCGGGGGGGCTACAGATACGCAGTATTTT.

The rearrangement joins TRBV5-1 to TRBJ2-3, with D maybe TRBD2 (5 bases). The CDR3 is 14 residues long. The V end lost 9 bases, the J end lost 0 bases, and 14 bases lay between the germline ends. The germline gives CDR1 SGHRS, CDR2 YFSETQ. This CDR3 is CATTTGTSTDTQYF. The CDR3 nucleotides read TGCGCCACTACGACGGGAACTAGCACAGATACGCAGTATTTT.

V gene TRBV3-1 (or the pseudogene TRBV3-2) combines with J gene TRBJ2-1, with 8 bases fitting TRBD1. V dropped 5 bases and J dropped 6; count of bases not matched to a gene: 12. Per germline, CDR1 LGHDT and CDR2 YNNKEL (reference sequence). The CDR3 spans 16 residues. The CDR3, as DNA: TGTGCCAGCAGCTACCAGCCGACAGGGGTTCGCAATGAGCAGTTCTTC. Protein: CASSYQPTGVRNEQFF.

The chain uses TRBV2 and TRBJ2-3; 15 bases agree with TRBD2. Germline V gene lookup returns CDR1 SNHLY and CDR2 FYNNEI. The V and J ends lost 7 bases and 0 bases, in that order; junction bases with no gene match: 11. The CDR3 sequence is 19 residues long. CDR3 loop: CASKRGTSGGKTSTDTQYF. The CDR3 DNA reads as TGTGCCAGCAAACGGGGGACTAGCGGGGGGAAAACTAGCACAGATACGCAGTATTTT.

The rearrangement joins TRBV2 to TRBJ2-5, with D possibly being TRBD2 (6 bases). The CDR3 spans 14 residues. Germline V gene data show CDR1 as SNHLY and CDR2 as FYNNEI. V was pared by 6 bases and J by 2 bases, with 13 bases between. The CDR3 region is CASSPGAGQETQYF. Written as DNA, the CDR3 is TGTGCCAGCAGCCCGGGCGCGGGGCAAGAGACCCAGTACTTC.

The chain combines TRBV12-3 or TRBV12-4 with TRBJ2-4; TRBD1 matches at 10 bases. The CDR3 runs to 13 residues. Trimming removed 5 bases from V and 9 bases from J; junction bases left unmatched: 4. CDR3 in DNA: TGTGCCAGCAGTCCGGGACAGGGGACCATTCAGTACTTC. Its translation is CASSPGQGTIQYF.

The chain has TRBV27 and TRBJ2-5; 7 bases fit TRBD2. The germline V gene encodes CDR1 MNHEY and CDR2 SMNVEV (reference sequence). Germline trimming cut 5 bases from V and 5 bases from J; bases unmatched to any gene: 11. This CDR3 contains 15 residues. CDR3 coding DNA: TGTGCCAGCAGTCCCTTGGGGGAGGGCGGGGAGACCCAGTACTTC. It specifies CASSPLGEGGETQYF.

V is TRBV2 and J is TRBJ2-7, with 8 nucleotides matching TRBD2. CDR1 is SNHLY and CDR2 is FYNNEI in the germline V gene. This CDR3 contains 12 residues. V shed 4 bases and J 7 bases; nucleotides not matched to a gene: 3. CDR3 in DNA: TGTGCCAGCAGTGGATTAGCGGGGGAGCAGTACTTC. Residues: CASSGLAGEQYF.

This clone was detected only once. J is TRBJ1-2 and V is TRBV10-3; D may be TRBD1 (6 bases). Germline values: CDR1 ENHRY, CDR2 SYGVKD. The V end lost 3 bases, the J end lost 4 bases, and 24 bases lay between the germline ends. This CDR3 has 18 residues. The CDR3 region has the DNA TGTGCCATCAGTGAACCCCCCGGTATAACCGGGACATCCTATGGCTACACCTTC. Its translation: CAISEPPGITGTSYGYTF.

The chain couples TRBV2 to TRBJ1-6; 7 bases match TRBD1. The germline V gene encodes CDR1 SNHLY and CDR2 FYNNEI. The V segment lost 8 bases and the J segment 6 bases; nucleotides outside the gene matches: 7. This CDR3 has 14 amino acids. Here the CDR3 reads CASGRQGFNSPLHF. CDR3 nucleotides: TGTGCCAGCGGTAGACAGGGATTTAATTCACCCCTCCACTTT.

The rearrangement joins TRBV7-2 to TRBJ1-2; possible D gene TRBD1, 5 bases. V lost 5 bases to trimming and J lost 8 bases, with 18 bases between them. Germline CDR1 reads SGHTA; CDR2 reads FQGNSA. This CDR3 spans 14 amino acids. CDR3 region: CASSPRWGGEGYTF. The CDR3 bases are TGTGCCAGCAGCCCCCGTTGGGGGGGGGAAGGCTACACCTTC.

V is TRBV5-1 and J is TRBJ2-1, with 8 positions matching TRBD2. The CDR3 sequence is 13 residues long. In germline, CDR1 is SGHRS, CDR2 YFSETQ. Losses at the gene ends were 4 bases for V and 8 bases for J; bases not matched to a gene: 5. DNA for the CDR3: TGCGCCAGCAGCCGGGAGGGGGGCGATGAGCAGTTCTTC. Its protein product is CASSREGGDEQFF.

This chain uses TRBV19 with TRBJ1-1, with D perhaps TRBD1 (5 bases). The germline V and J ends were trimmed by 5 bases and 8 bases, with 15 bases remaining between them. Germline V gene data show CDR1 as LNHDA and CDR2 as SQIVND (reference sequence). The CDR3 loop spans 13 amino acids. CDR3: CASSSPRGFEAFF. For the CDR3, the DNA is TGTGCCAGTAGTTCACCCCGGGGGTTCGAAGCTTTCTTT. Together with reference TRBV19 and TRBJ1-1, the CDR3 gives the full variable domain: DGGITQSPKYLFRKEGQNVTLSCEQNLNHDAMYWYRQDPGQGLRLIYYSQIVNDFQKGDIAEGYSVSREKKESFPLTVTSAQKNPTAFYLCASSSPRGFEAFFGQGTRLTVV.

The chain joins TRBV19 to TRBJ1-2; D possibly corresponds to TRBD1 (5 bases). Germline V CDR1 and CDR2: LNHDA, SQIVND (reference sequence). V shed 4 bases and J shed 4 bases, with 16 bases lying between them. CDR3 length: 15 amino acids. The DNA of the CDR3 is TGTGCCAGTAGTACAGGACACTACTGGGGCTATGGCTACACCTTC. Its translation is CASSTGHYWGYGYTF.

The J gene is TRBJ1-6, the V gene TRBV2, with D perhaps TRBD1 (5 bases). The length of the CDR3 is 14 residues. From germline, CDR1 is SNHLY and CDR2 FYNNEI. The V end lost 3 bases, the J end lost 8 bases, and 11 bases lay between the germline ends. The DNA of the CDR3 is TGTGCCAGCAGTGACAGGGCTATGCATTCACCCCTCCACTTT. The encoded protein is CASSDRAMHSPLHF.

The gene calls are TRBV9 and TRBJ2-7; 7 bases align to TRBD1. This CDR3 spans 13 amino acids. With V trimmed by 4 bases and J by 6 bases, 7 bases remained unmatched. The germline V gene encodes CDR1 SGDLS and CDR2 YYNGEE. The CDR3 DNA reads TGTGCCAGCAGCCCAACGACAGGGTCCGAGCAGTACTTC. It codes for CASSPTTGSEQYF.